The clone carrying this TCR beta chain came up a few times. Its target is unknown. Additional DNA sequences in this sample encode the identical CDR3. The sample originates from a study of shared clonotypes between healthy human individuals. General study results and limits: The genetic and exposure-history diversity represented was limited by few donors.

Execution of the assay was at deep level. TCRdb's table, derived via immunoSEQ multiplex PCR, lists solely in-frame clones and lacks some. Among around 940,000 clones, approximately 80% were seen once, and the ten largest hold over 1.3%. CDR1 GTSNPN and CDR2 SVGIG come from the germline V gene (reference sequence). V was trimmed by 1 base and J by 4 bases, leaving 8 bases between them. This CDR3 has 13 amino acids. The chain uses TRBV30 and TRBJ1-5; D might be TRBD1 (5 bases). This clonotype originated in a man between 18 and 29 years old in good health. The sample consisted of memory CD4+ T cells sorted from blood. Specified subset: CD45RA-negative fraction. The CDR3 loop reads CAWSGGGNQPQHF. CDR3 sequence (DNA): TGTGCCTGGAGTGGTGGGGGTAATCAGCCCCAGCATTTT.